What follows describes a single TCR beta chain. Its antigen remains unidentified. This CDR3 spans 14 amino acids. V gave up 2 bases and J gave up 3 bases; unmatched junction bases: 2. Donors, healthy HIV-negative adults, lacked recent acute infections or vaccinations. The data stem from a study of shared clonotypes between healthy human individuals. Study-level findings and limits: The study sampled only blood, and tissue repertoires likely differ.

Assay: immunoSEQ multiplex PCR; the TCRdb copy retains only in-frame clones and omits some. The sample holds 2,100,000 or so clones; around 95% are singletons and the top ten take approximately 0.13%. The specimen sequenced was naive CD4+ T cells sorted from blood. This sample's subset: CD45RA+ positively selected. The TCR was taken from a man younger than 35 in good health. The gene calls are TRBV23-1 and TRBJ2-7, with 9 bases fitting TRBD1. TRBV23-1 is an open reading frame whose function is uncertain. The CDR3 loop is CASSQRQGDYEQYF. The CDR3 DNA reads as TGCGCCAGCAGTCAAAGACAGGGGGACTACGAGCAGTACTTC.